The 11 T cell receptor beta chains below all came from one sample that was sequenced in a study of T cell responses to AZD1222 COVID-19 vaccine. Sequencing was performed with immunoSEQ multiplex PCR; in TCRdb, only in-frame clones are kept and a portion is missing. This sample carries under 140,000 clones, approximately 90% of them seen once, and the ten largest clones take roughly 15%. Sequencing was performed on peripheral blood, taken 28 days after the second AZD1222 dose. These receptors all stem from an adult who received the AZD1222 COVID-19 vaccine.

This chain links TRBV28 with TRBJ2-7; possibly TRBD1 for D (7 bases). Germline V gives CDR1 MDHEN, CDR2 SYDVKM. The CDR3 covers 14 residues. Trimming stripped 8 bases from V and 1 base from J, with 15 bases between. CDR3 in amino acids: CASVAGQLSYEQYF. The CDR3 coding sequence is TGTGCCAGCGTCGCGGGACAGCTATCCTACGAGCAGTACTTC.

The chain links TRBV10-3 to TRBJ2-7; D perhaps matches TRBD2 (6 bases). With 3 bases removed from V and 4 bases from J, the gap between germline ends came to 16 bases. CDR1 and CDR2 (germline): ENHRY, SYGVKD. The CDR3 length is 15 residues. The CDR3 loop is CAISELEGLLYEQYF. The CDR3 DNA sequence: TGTGCCATCAGTGAATTGGAGGGGCTACTATACGAGCAGTACTTC.

V and J are TRBV11-3 and TRBJ2-2; unclear D gene. Trimming shortened V by 5 bases and J by 6 bases, and 13 bases separated the two germline ends. CDR3 size: 14 residues. Germline V lookup: CDR1 SGHNT, CDR2 YENEEA. The CDR3 reads CASSTRSGSGELFF. The DNA for the CDR3 is TGTGCCAGCAGCACCAGGTCCGGGTCCGGGGAGCTGTTTTTT. Combining the CDR3 with reference TRBV11-3 and TRBJ2-2 gives the whole variable domain EAGVVQSPRYKIIEKKQPVAFWCNPISGHNTLYWYLQNLGQGPELLIRYENEEAVDDSQLPKDRFSAERLKGVDSTLKIQPAELGDSAVYLCASSTRSGSGELFFGEGSRLTVL.

CDR3 sequence: CASSYRGAGYGYTF. Here the CDR3 DNA reads TGTGCCAGCAGTTACCGTGGGGCGGGCTATGGCTACACCTTC. The rearrangement links TRBV6-6 to TRBJ1-2, with a possible D match to TRBD1 (5 bases). The CDR3 totals 14 residues. Trimming took 2 bases from V and 4 from J, leaving 11 bases between them. Germline V gives CDR1 MNHNY, CDR2 SVGAGI (reference sequence).

The rearrangement joins TRBV7-2 to TRBJ2-1; 7 bases agree with TRBD2. In germline, CDR1 is SGHTA, CDR2 FQGNSA. The CDR3 spans 16 residues. With 4 bases clipped from V and 2 bases from J, the junction kept 8 bases outside the gene matches. The CDR3 DNA follows: TGTGCCAGCAGCTCAAGAGGTCGGGGGGCCTACAATGAGCAGTTCTTC. The encoded protein is CASSSRGRGAYNEQFF.

The chain is built from TRBV12-5 and TRBJ2-7; 8 nucleotides match TRBD1. Germline V gene lookup returns CDR1 LGHNT and CDR2 FRNRAP. This CDR3 comprises 15 residues. Losses at the gene ends were 6 bases for V and 2 bases for J; bases not matched to a gene: 9. CDR3 sequence: CASGETGVGPYEQYF. CDR3 coding DNA: TGTGCTAGTGGGGAGACAGGGGTGGGACCCTACGAGCAGTACTTC.

The chain couples TRBV6-1 to TRBJ1-4; 8 bases align to TRBD1. Germline lookup yields CDR1 MNHNS and CDR2 SASEGT. V dropped 2 bases and J dropped 8; count of bases not matched to a gene: 4. The CDR3 sequence is 14 residues long. The CDR3 coding sequence is TGTGCCAGCAGTGAAAGCAGGGGGCTCGAAAAACTGTTTTTT. Protein sequence: CASSESRGLEKLFF.

The V call is TRBV4-1, the J call TRBJ1-1, with D possibly being TRBD1 (6 bases). CDR1 is MGHRA and CDR2 is YSYEKL in the germline V gene. Trimming left V 0 bases short and J 0 bases short, with 17 bases between. This CDR3 is 18 amino acids long. CDR3 sequence: CASSQDGQGWRMNTEAFF. CDR3 nucleotide sequence: TGCGCCAGCAGCCAAGATGGGCAGGGGTGGCGGATGAACACTGAAGCTTTCTTT.

The CDR3 reads CASRAGGLGTGELFF. The CDR3, as DNA: TGTGCCAGCAGGGCAGGGGGCTTGGGCACCGGGGAGCTGTTTTTT. This chain connects TRBV7-7 to TRBJ2-2; TRBD1 matches at 8 bases. V trimming: 6 bases; J trimming: 4 bases; junction bases outside the gene matches: 7. This CDR3 contains 15 residues. Germline CDR1 reads SSHAT; CDR2 reads FNYEAQ (reference sequence).

The rearrangement joins TRBV29-1 to TRBJ1-3; D is undetermined. This CDR3 spans 12 amino acids. CDR1 SQVTM and CDR2 ANQGSEA come from the germline V gene. The V end lost 6 bases, the J end lost 0 bases, and 6 bases lay between the germline ends. In nucleotides, the CDR3 is TGCAGCGTAACCCACTCTGGAAACACCATATATTTT. Translation gives CSVTHSGNTIYF. The complete variable domain, with remaining parts taken from reference TRBV29-1 and TRBJ1-3, reads SAVISQKPSRDICQRGTSLTIQCQVDSQVTMMFWYRQQPGQSLTLIATANQGSEATYESGFVIDKFPISRPNLTFSTLTVSNMSPEDSSIYLCSVTHSGNTIYFGEGSWLTVV.

A single count supports this clone. The chain has TRBV4-1 and TRBJ1-3; D is unresolved. In germline, CDR1 is MGHRA, CDR2 YSYEKL. The CDR3 covers 15 residues. Trimming shortened V by 5 bases and J by 0 bases, and 11 bases separated the two germline ends. CDR3 protein: CASSYTRLSGNTIYF. The CDR3 DNA is TGCGCCAGCAGCTATACGAGGCTCTCTGGAAACACCATATATTTT.